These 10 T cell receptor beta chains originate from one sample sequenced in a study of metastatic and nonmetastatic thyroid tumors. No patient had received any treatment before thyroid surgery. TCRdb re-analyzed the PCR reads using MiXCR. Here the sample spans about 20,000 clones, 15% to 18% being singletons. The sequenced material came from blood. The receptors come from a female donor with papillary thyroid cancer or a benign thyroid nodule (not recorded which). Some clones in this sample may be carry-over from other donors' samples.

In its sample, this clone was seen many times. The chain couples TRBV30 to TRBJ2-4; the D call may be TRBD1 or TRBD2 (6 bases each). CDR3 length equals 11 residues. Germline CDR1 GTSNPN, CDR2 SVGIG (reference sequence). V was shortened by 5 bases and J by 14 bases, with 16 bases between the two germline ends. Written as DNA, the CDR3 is TGTGCCTGGGCCGGGGGACACGAGAAGTACTTC. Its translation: CAWAGGHEKYF.

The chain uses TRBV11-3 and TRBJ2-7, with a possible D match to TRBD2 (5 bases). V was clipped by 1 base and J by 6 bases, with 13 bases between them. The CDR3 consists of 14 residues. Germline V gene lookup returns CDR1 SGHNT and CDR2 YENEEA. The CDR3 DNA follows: TGTGCCAGCAGCTTAGTACTGGTAGGAGGCGAGCAGTACTTC. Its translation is CASSLVLVGGEQYF.

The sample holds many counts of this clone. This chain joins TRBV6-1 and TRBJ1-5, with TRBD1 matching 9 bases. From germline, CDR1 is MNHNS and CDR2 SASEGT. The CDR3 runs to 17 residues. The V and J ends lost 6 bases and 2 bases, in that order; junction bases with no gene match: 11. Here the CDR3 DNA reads TGTGCCAGCAGGCGGGACAGGGATTTGGTGGGCAATCAGCCCCAGCATTTT. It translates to CASRRDRDLVGNQPQHF.

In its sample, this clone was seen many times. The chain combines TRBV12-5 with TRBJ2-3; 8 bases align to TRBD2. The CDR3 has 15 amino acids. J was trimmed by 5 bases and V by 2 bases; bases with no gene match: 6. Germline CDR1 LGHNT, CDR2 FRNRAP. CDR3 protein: CASGLSRGVEDTQYF. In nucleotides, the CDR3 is TGTGCTAGTGGTTTGTCGCGGGGGGTTGAAGATACGCAGTATTTT.

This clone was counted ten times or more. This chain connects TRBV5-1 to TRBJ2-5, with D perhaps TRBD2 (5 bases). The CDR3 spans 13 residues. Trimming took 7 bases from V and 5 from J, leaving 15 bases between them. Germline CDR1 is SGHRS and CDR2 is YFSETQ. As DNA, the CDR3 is TGCGCCAGCGCCAGGACTCCCAAGGAGACCCAGTACTTC. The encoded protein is CASARTPKETQYF.

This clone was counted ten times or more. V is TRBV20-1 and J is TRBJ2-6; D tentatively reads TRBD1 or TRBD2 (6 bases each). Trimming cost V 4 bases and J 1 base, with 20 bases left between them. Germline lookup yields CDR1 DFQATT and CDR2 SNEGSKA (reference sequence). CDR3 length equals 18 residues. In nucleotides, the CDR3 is TGCAGTGCTATTCGGGGGTTACAGGGACCATCTGGGGCCAACGTCCTGACTTTC. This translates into CSAIRGLQGPSGANVLTF.

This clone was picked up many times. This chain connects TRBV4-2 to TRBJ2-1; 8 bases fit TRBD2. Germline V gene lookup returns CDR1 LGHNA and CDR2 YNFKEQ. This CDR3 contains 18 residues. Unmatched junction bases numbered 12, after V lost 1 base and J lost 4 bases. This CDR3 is CASSQGSFSGSLYNEQFF. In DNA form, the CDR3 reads TGTGCCAGCAGCCAAGGTAGCTTCAGCGGGAGCTTGTACAATGAGCAGTTCTTC.

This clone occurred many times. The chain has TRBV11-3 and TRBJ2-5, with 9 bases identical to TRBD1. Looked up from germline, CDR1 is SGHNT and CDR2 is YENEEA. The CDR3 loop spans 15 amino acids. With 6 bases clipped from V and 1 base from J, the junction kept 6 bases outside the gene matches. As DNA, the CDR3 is TGTGCCAGCAGAGCCGGGACAGGGAGCCAAGAGACCCAGTACTTC. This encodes CASRAGTGSQETQYF.

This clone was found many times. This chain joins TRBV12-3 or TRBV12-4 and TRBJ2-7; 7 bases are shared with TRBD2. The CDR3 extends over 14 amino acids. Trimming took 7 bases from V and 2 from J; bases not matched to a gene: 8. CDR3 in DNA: TGTGCCAGCACCACCCGGGAGGCCACCTACGAGCAGTACTTC. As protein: CASTTREATYEQYF.

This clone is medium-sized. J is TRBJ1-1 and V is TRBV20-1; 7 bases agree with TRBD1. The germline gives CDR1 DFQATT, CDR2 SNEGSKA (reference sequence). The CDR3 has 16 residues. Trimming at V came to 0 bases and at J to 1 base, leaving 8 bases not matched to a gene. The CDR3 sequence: CSARDPTGRWNTEAFF. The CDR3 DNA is TGCAGTGCTAGAGATCCGACAGGGAGGTGGAACACTGAAGCTTTCTTT.